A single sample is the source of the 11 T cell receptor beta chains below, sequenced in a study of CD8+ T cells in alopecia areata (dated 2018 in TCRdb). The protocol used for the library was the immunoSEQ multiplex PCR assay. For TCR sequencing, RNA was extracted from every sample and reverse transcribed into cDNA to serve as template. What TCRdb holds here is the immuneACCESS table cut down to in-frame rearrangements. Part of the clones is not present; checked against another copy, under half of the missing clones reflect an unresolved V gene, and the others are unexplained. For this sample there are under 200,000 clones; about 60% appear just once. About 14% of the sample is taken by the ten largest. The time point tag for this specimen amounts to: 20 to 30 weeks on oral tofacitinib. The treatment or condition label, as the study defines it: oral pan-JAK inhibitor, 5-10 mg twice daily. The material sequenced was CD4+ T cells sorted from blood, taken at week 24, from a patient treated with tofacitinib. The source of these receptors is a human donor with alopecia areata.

CDR3 loop: CASSHRNSPLHF. Here the CDR3 DNA reads TGTGCCAGCAGCCACCGGAATTCACCCCTCCACTTT. The V gene is TRBV7-2, the J gene TRBJ1-6; D unresolved. Trimming pared 5 bases from V and 7 bases from J, leaving 6 bases between. The CDR3 is 12 residues long. Looked up from germline, CDR1 is SGHTA and CDR2 is FQGNSA.

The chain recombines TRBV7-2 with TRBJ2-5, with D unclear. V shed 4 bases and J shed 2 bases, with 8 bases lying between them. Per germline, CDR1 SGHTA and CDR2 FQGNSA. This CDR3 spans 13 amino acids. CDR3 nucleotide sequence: TGTGCCAGCAGCTGGGCACAGCAAGAGACCCAGTACTTC. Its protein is CASSWAQQETQYF.

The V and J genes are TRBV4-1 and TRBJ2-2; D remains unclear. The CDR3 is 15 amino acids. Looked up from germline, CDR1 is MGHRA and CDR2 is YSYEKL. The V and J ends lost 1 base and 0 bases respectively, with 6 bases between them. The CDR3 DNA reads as TGCGCCAGCAGCCAAGGTAGAGCGAACACCGGGGAGCTGTTTTTT. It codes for CASSQGRANTGELFF.

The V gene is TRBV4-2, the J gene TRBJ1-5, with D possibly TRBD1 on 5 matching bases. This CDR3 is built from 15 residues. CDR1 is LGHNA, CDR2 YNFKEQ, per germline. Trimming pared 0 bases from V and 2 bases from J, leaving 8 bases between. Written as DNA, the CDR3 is TGTGCCAGCAGCCAAGATGGGGCGGGCAATCAGCCCCAGCATTTT. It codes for CASSQDGAGNQPQHF.

This CDR3 is CASSVRGRGSSEQFF. In DNA form, the CDR3 reads TGTGCCAGCAGTGTGCGGGGCAGGGGATCATCCGAGCAGTTCTTC. The chain carries TRBV2 and TRBJ2-1; the D call may be TRBD1 or TRBD2 (6 bases each). The CDR3 covers 15 residues. V lost 4 bases and J lost 10, with 20 bases in between. Germline V gene data show CDR1 as SNHLY and CDR2 as FYNNEI.

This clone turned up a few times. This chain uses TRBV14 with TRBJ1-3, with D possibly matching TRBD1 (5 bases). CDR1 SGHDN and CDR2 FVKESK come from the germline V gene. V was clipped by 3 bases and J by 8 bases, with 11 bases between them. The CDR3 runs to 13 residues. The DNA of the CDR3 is TGTGCCAGCAGCCATAACGGGGGATACACCATATATTTT. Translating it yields CASSHNGGYTIYF.

The CDR3 DNA reads as TGCAGCGTTGGTCCTCTAGCCAAAAACATTCAGTACTTC. The encoded protein is CSVGPLAKNIQYF. The genes are TRBV29-1 and TRBJ2-4; D remains ambiguous. This CDR3 comprises 13 residues. The V end was cut by 4 bases, the J end by 0 bases, with 7 bases between. Germline V gives CDR1 SQVTM, CDR2 ANQGSEA.

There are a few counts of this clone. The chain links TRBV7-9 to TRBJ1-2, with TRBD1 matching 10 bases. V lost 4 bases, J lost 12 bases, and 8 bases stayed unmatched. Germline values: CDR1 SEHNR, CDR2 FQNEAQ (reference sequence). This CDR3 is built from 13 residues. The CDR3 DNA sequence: TGTGCCAGCAGCTCCGGGGACAGGGGTGAAAACACCTTC. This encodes CASSSGDRGENTF.

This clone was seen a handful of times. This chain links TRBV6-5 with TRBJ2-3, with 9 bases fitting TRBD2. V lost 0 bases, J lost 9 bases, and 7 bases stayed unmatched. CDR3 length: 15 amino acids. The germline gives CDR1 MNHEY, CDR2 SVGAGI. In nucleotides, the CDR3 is TGTGCCAGCAGTTACTCGGCTAGCGGGGACGGGACGCAGTATTTT. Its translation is CASSYSASGDGTQYF.

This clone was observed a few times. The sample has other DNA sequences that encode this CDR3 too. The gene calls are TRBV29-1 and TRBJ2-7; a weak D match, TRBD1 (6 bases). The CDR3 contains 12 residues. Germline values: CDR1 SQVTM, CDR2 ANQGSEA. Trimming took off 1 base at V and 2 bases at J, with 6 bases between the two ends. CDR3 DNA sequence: TGCAGCGTTGAAGGACAGGCCTACGAGCAGTACTTC. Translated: CSVEGQAYEQYF.

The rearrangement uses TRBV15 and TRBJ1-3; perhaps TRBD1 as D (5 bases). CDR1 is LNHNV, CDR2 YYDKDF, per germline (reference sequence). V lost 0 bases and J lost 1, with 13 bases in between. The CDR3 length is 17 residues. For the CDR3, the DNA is TGTGCCACCAGCAGAGATCGAGGGGTTTCTTCTGGAAACACCATATATTTT. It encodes CATSRDRGVSSGNTIYF. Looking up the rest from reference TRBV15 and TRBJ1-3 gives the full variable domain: DAMVIQNPRYQVTQFGKPVTLSCSQTLNHNVMYWYQQKSSQAPKLLFHYYDKDFNNEADTPDNFQSRRPNTSFCFLDIRSPGLGDTAMYLCATSRDRGVSSGNTIYFGEGSWLTVV.